The clone carrying this T cell receptor (beta chain) has a count of ten or more. Its antigen is unknown. The entry originates in a study of Graves' ophthalmopathy and Graves' hyperthyroidism. Study conclusions and caveats: In blood appeared most of the expanded thyroid clonotypes whose frequency exceeded 0.001. This model predicted ophthalmopathy progression (sensitivity approximately 68%, specificity 72.22%).

CDR1 is DFQATT, CDR2 SNEGSKA, per germline (reference sequence). The J segment lost 7 bases and the V segment lost 6 bases, leaving 10 bases of the junction unmatched. CDR3 size: 13 residues. In donors with ophthalmopathy, activity was moderate-to-severe, with CAS ≥3, NOSPECS ≥4 and duration under 3 months. In this cohort, patients with other autoimmune diseases, uncontrolled infections, pregnancy or lactation were excluded. RNA served as the template for amplifying TCR beta CDR3 regions. RT-PCR with HTBI primers came first, then second-round multiplex PCR. TCRdb re-called the multiplex PCR reads with MiXCR, one entry per CDR3 protein. The sample yields 200,000 to 250,000 distinct CDR3 sequences, about 32% seen once.

The V gene is TRBV20-1, the J gene TRBJ1-1; 8 nucleotides agree with TRBD1. The source is a man between 50 and 59 years old with Graves' ophthalmopathy. Sequenced: peripheral blood. The CDR3 here is CSAYSATGGEAFF. CDR3 coding DNA: TGCAGTGCGTATTCCGCTACAGGGGGTGAAGCTTTCTTT.